Given below is one TCR beta chain in context. Germline assignment: CDR1 MNHEY and CDR2 SVGEGT. V was pared by 5 bases and J by 7 bases, with 11 bases between. CDR3 length: 12 residues. This specimen belongs to a study of blood T cell repertoires in COVID-19. About the study: PBMCs, B-cell-depleted T cells, or T cells provided the cDNA or gDNA that made up the material.

Data came from immunoSEQ multiplex PCR; TCRdb stores just in-frame clones and leaves some out. The sample carries approximately 99,000 clones, about 83% recorded once. The gene calls are TRBV6-2 or TRBV6-3 and TRBJ1-1; tentative D call: TRBD1 (5 bases). The clonotype was recovered from an older woman with acute or convalescent COVID-19. The specimen sequenced was peripheral blood. CDR3 sequence: CASSSGQGEAFF. The CDR3 nucleotides read TGTGCCAGCAGTAGTGGGCAGGGTGAAGCTTTCTTT.